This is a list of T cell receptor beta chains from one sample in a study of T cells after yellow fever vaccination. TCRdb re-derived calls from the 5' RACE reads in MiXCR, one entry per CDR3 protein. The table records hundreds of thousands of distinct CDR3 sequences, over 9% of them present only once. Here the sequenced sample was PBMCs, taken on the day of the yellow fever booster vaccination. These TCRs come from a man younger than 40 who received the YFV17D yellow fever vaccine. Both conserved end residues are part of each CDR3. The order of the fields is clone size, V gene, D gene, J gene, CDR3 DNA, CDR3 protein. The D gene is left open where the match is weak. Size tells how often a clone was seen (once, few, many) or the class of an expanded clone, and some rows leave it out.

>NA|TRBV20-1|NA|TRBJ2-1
TGCAGTGCATGGACAGGGACCGGGACTACGATCTACAATGAGCAGTTCTTC
CSAWTGTGTTIYNEQFF
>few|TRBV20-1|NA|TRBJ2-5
TGCAGTGCTAGAGATTACCGGGCAAAAGAGACCCAGTACTTC
CSARDYRAKETQYF
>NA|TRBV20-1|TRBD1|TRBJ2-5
TGCAGTGCCAATACAGGGGCTTTACAAGAGACCCAGTACTTC
CSANTGALQETQYF
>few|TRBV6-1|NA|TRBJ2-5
TGTGCCACCCAATTGGGGCCGTTAGAGACCCAGTACTTC
CATQLGPLETQYF
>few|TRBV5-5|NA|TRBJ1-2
TGTGCCAGCACTGCAGCCTATGGCTACACCTTC
CASTAAYGYTF
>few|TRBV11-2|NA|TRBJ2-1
TGTGCCAGCAGCTTTCAAACTAGTCTAGCATACAATGAGCAGTTCTTC
CASSFQTSLAYNEQFF
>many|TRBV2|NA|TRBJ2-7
TGTGCCAGCAGTGGGGAGACCGGGACGGGGCAGTACTTC
CASSGETGTGQYF
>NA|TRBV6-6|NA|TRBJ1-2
TGTGCCAGCAACCGGGGGGGGGCGGATGGCTACACCTTC
CASNRGGADGYTF
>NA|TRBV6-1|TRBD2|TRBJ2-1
TGTGCCAGCAGAAGAGCGGGAGGGCCTGGGGACAATGAGCAGTTCTTC
CASRRAGGPGDNEQFF
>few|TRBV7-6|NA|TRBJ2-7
TGTGCCAGCAGCTTAGTTGCGGATACCTACGAGCAGTACTTC
CASSLVADTYEQYF
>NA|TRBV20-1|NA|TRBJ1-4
TGCAGTGCTGGGGGGGAAAAACTGTTTTTT
CSAGGEKLFF
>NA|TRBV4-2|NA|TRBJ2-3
TGTGCCAGCAGCCAAGACTTCCAACCGGACACAGATACGCAGTATTTT
CASSQDFQPDTDTQYF
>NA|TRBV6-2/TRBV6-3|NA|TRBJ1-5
TGTGCCAGCAGTCATCCACAGGGAAATCAGCCCCAGCATTTT
CASSHPQGNQPQHF
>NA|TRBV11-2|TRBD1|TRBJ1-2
TGTGCCAGCAACCCCCTCCTAGGGACAGCGCATATGGTTGGCTACACCTTC
CASNPLLGTAHMVGYTF
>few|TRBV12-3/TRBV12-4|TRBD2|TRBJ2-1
TGTGCCAGCAGACTCGCTAGCGGACTCAATGAGCAGTTCTTC
CASRLASGLNEQFF